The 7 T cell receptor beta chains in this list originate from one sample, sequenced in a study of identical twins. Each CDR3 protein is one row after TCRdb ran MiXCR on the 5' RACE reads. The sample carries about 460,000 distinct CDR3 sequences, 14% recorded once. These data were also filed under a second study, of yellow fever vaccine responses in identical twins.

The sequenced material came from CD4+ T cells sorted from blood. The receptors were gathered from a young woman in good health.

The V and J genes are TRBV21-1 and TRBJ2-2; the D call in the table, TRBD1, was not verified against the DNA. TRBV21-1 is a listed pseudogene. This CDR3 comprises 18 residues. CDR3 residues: CASSAQQPGTVANRELFF. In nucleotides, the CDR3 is TGTGCCAGCAGCGCTCAACAACCAGGGACAGTCGCTAATAGGGAGCTGTTTTTT.

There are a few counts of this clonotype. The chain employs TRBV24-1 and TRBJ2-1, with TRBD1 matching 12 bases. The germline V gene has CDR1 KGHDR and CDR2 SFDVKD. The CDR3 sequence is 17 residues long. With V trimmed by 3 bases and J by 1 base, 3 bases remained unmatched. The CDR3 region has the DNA TGTGCCACCAGTGATCCGGGACAGGGGGCTTCCTACAATGAGCAGTTCTTC. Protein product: CATSDPGQGASYNEQFF.

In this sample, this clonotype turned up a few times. The CDR3 DNA is TGCAGCGCTGCCGTAAGCAATCAAGGAGCAAGCTCCTACGAGCAGTACTTC. This codes for CSAAVSNQGASSYEQYF. The V gene is TRBV29-1, the J gene TRBJ2-7, with D uncertain. The CDR3 totals 17 residues. Germline lookup yields CDR1 SQVTM and CDR2 ANQGSEA. V was pared by 7 bases and J by 0 bases, with 25 bases between.

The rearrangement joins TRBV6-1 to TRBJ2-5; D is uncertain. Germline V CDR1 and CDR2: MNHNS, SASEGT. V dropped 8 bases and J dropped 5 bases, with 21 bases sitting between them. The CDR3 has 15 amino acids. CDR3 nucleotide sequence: TGTGCCAGCCCTTTCCTGTGGCCCCTGGACGAGACCCAGTACTTC. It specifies CASPFLWPLDETQYF.

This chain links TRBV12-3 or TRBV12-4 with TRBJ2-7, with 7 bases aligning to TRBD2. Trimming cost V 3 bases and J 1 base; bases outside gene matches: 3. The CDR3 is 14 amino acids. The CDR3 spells CASSFAGLSYEQYF. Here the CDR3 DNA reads TGTGCCAGCAGTTTTGCGGGACTATCCTACGAGCAGTACTTC.

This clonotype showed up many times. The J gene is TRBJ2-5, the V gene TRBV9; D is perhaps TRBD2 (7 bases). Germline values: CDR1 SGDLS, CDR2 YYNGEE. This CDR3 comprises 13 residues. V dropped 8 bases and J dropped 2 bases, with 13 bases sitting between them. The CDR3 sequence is CASGGALQETQYF. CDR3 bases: TGTGCCAGTGGGGGGGCATTACAAGAGACCCAGTACTTC.

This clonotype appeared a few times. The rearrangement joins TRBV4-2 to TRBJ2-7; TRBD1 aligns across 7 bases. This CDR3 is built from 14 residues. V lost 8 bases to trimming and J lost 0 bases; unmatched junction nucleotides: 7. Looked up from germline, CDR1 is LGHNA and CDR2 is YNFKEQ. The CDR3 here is CASLARGISYEQYF. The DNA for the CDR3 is TGTGCCAGCCTCGCCAGGGGGATCTCCTACGAGCAGTACTTC.